Presented here are 30 T cell receptor beta chains from one specimen sequenced in a study of cytomegalovirus exposure and HLA in healthy donors. PCR involved 60 Vbeta and 13 Jbeta primers. Clones were sequenced by immunoSEQ multiplex PCR, and TCRdb holds only the in-frame ones, with some missing. The repertoire holds about 130,000 clones, with approximately 84% as singletons. The specimen was PBMCs. These receptors were collected from a woman between 35 and 50 years old in good health and CMV-seronegative.

This rearrangement joins TRBV28 to TRBJ2-7, with TRBD2 matching 11 bases. CDR1 and CDR2 (germline): MDHEN, SYDVKM. Germline trimming cut 4 bases from V and 2 bases from J; bases unmatched to any gene: 4. This CDR3 has 15 amino acids. Here the CDR3 reads CASSYSSGGAYEQYF. The CDR3 nucleotides are TGTGCCAGCAGTTACAGTAGCGGGGGGGCCTACGAGCAGTACTTC.

The count of this clone is one. The CDR3 reads CASSPPDRGGVAFF. As DNA, the CDR3 is TGTGCCAGCTCACCCCCGGACAGGGGTGGAGTAGCTTTCTTT. The chain combines TRBV18 with TRBJ1-1, with 9 bases fitting TRBD1. Germline trimming cut 3 bases from V and 10 bases from J; bases unmatched to any gene: 9. This CDR3 has 14 amino acids. Germline CDR1 KGHSH, CDR2 LQKENI.

The rearrangement joins TRBV2 to TRBJ1-1, with 11 bases fitting TRBD1. Germline trimming cut 6 bases from V and 7 bases from J; bases unmatched to any gene: 4. Germline V CDR1 and CDR2: SNHLY, FYNNEI. This CDR3 is 13 amino acids long. The CDR3 region is CASRDRGRGEAFF. The CDR3 region has the DNA TGTGCCAGCAGGGACAGGGGGCGAGGTGAAGCTTTCTTT. Together with reference TRBV2 and TRBJ1-1, the CDR3 gives the full variable domain: EPEVTQTPSHQVTQMGQEVILRCVPISNHLYFYWYRQILGQKVEFLVSFYNNEISEKSEIFDDQFSVERPDGSNFTLKIRSTKLEDSAMYFCASRDRGRGEAFFGQGTRLTVV.

The rearrangement uses TRBV29-1 and TRBJ2-7; TRBD2 matches 7 bases. CDR1 SQVTM and CDR2 ANQGSEA come from the germline V gene. The CDR3 runs 13 residues. V trimming: 4 bases; J trimming: 4 bases; junction bases outside the gene matches: 7. CDR3 coding DNA: TGCAGCGTTGCGACTAGCAGAACGTACGAGCAGTACTTC. Encoded protein: CSVATSRTYEQYF.

In DNA form, the CDR3 reads TGCAGCGTTGCCCGGGACAACGATAAGCAGCCCCAGCATTTT. It is translated as CSVARDNDKQPQHF. V is TRBV29-1 and J is TRBJ1-5; D possibly corresponds to TRBD1 (6 bases). There are 14 residues in the CDR3. The V and J ends lost 4 bases and 7 bases respectively, with 17 bases between them. Germline CDR1 and CDR2: SQVTM and ANQGSEA.

CDR3 sequence reads: CASSSRSEGEQFF. The DNA of the CDR3 is TGTGCCAGCAGCTCACGATCGGAGGGTGAGCAGTTCTTC. The chain has TRBV9 and TRBJ2-1, with a possible D match to TRBD2 (6 bases). The germline V and J ends were trimmed by 4 bases and 9 bases, with 14 bases remaining between them. This CDR3 contains 13 residues. From germline, CDR1 is SGDLS and CDR2 YYNGEE.

The rearrangement uses TRBV27 and TRBJ2-7; 12 bases are a match to TRBD2. Germline CDR1 is MNHEY and CDR2 is SMNVEV (reference sequence). The CDR3 is 17 residues long. V was pared by 3 bases and J by 4 bases, with 10 bases of the junction left unmatched. CDR3 DNA sequence: TGTGCCAGCAGTTTTGTGGGACTAGCGGGCGGACTTTACGAGCAGTACTTC. Translating it yields CASSFVGLAGGLYEQYF.

The rearrangement links TRBV5-5 to TRBJ2-3; D is unresolved. The germline V gene has CDR1 SGHKS and CDR2 YYEKEE (reference sequence). The CDR3 totals 14 residues. Trimming stripped 4 bases from V and 3 bases from J, with 12 bases between. Written as DNA, the CDR3 is TGTGCCAGCAGCCACGACGGAGCGACAGATACGCAGTATTTT. It encodes CASSHDGATDTQYF.

V is TRBV28 and J is TRBJ1-1, with unresolved D. V was clipped by 6 bases and J by 3 bases, with 23 bases between them. CDR1 and CDR2 from the germline V gene are MDHEN and SYDVKM. The CDR3 runs 17 residues. CDR3 nucleotide sequence: TGTGCCAGCAGCGTAAAAAACGGCTTAAGGCTAGACACTGAAGCTTTCTTT. Its protein product is CASSVKNGLRLDTEAFF.

The V call is TRBV4-1, the J call TRBJ2-3, with 10 bases fitting TRBD2. The J segment lost 6 bases and the V segment lost 0 bases, leaving 6 bases of the junction unmatched. CDR1 and CDR2 from the germline V gene are MGHRA and YSYEKL. This CDR3 region has 16 residues. CDR3 sequence reads: CASSQERSGRWDTQYF. The DNA for the CDR3 is TGCGCCAGCAGCCAAGAGCGTAGCGGGAGGTGGGATACGCAGTATTTT.

CDR3: CASGLTSGSNEQFF. CDR3 in DNA: TGTGCCAGCGGCCTGACTAGCGGATCCAATGAGCAGTTCTTC. V gene TRBV7-6 combines with J gene TRBJ2-1; 9 bases are shared with TRBD2. The V segment lost 8 bases and the J segment 6 bases; nucleotides outside the gene matches: 8. Per the germline V gene, CDR1 is SGHVS and CDR2 is FNYEAQ. The CDR3 is 14 residues long.

The chain carries TRBV7-9 and TRBJ1-1; D unresolved. Germline V gives CDR1 SEHNR, CDR2 FQNEAQ (reference sequence). The length of the CDR3 is 12 residues. Trimming took 1 base from V and 7 from J, leaving 7 bases between them. CDR3 amino acids: CASSLVAVEAFF. The CDR3 DNA is TGTGCCAGCAGCTTAGTAGCCGTTGAAGCTTTCTTT. The full variable domain, rest sourced from reference TRBV7-9 and TRBJ1-1, is DTGVSQNPRHKITKRGQNVTFRCDPISEHNRLYWYRQTLGQGPEFLTYFQNEAQLEKSRLLSDRFSAERPKGSFSTLEIQRTEQGDSAMYLCASSLVAVEAFFGQGTRLTVV.

The CDR3 region has the DNA TGTGCCAGCAGTGATTTGGGAGCAACTAATGAAAAACTGTTTTTT. The encoded protein is CASSDLGATNEKLFF. The rearrangement links TRBV6-1 to TRBJ1-4; D is ambiguous. The CDR3 is 15 amino acids. V was cut by 3 bases and J by 0 bases, with 8 bases left in between. Germline CDR1 is MNHNS and CDR2 is SASEGT.

V gene TRBV5-8 combines with J gene TRBJ2-5, with 13 positions matching TRBD2. This CDR3 is built from 17 residues. Germline V CDR1 and CDR2: SGHTS, YDEGEE. The junction had 8 bases not matched to a gene; V was cut back by 4 bases and J by 2 bases. This CDR3 is CASSRGAGLAGQETQYF. CDR3 nucleotide sequence: TGTGCCAGCAGCCGTGGCGCGGGACTAGCGGGACAAGAGACCCAGTACTTC.

The chain has TRBV27 and TRBJ2-1, with TRBD2 matching 15 bases. Trimming cost V 2 bases and J 10 bases; bases outside gene matches: 6. The germline V gene encodes CDR1 MNHEY and CDR2 SMNVEV (reference sequence). The CDR3 runs to 16 residues. CDR3 region: CASSLGLAGGKTEQFF. As DNA, the CDR3 is TGTGCCAGCAGTTTAGGACTAGCGGGAGGGAAGACCGAGCAGTTCTTC.

The CDR3 reads CASSVADSYGYTF. CDR3 coding DNA: TGTGCCAGCAGCGTAGCCGACAGCTATGGCTACACCTTC. The chain links TRBV9 to TRBJ1-2, with a possible D match to TRBD1 (5 bases). This CDR3 is 13 amino acids long. V was shortened by 0 bases and J by 4 bases, with 7 bases between the two germline ends. The germline V gene has CDR1 SGDLS and CDR2 YYNGEE.

This clone was counted a single time. V is TRBV25-1 and J is TRBJ2-6, with 9 positions matching TRBD1. J gave up 2 bases and V 2 bases, and 1 base lay outside the gene matches. In germline, CDR1 is MGHDK, CDR2 SYGVNS. The CDR3 is 16 amino acids. The CDR3 sequence is CASSETGGAGANVLTF. The CDR3 bases are TGTGCCAGCAGTGAAACAGGGGGCGCTGGGGCCAACGTCCTGACTTTC.

The chain is built from TRBV19 and TRBJ2-7, with 8 nucleotides matching TRBD1. The CDR3 has 15 amino acids. V lost 7 bases to trimming and J lost 2 bases; unmatched junction nucleotides: 10. Germline CDR1 reads LNHDA; CDR2 reads SQIVND (reference sequence). CDR3 sequence: CASTPSGTGAYEQYF. The CDR3 coding sequence is TGTGCCAGTACCCCTTCGGGGACAGGAGCCTACGAGCAGTACTTC.

V usage is TRBV5-6 and J usage is TRBJ2-5, with TRBD2 identical over 10 bases. The CDR3 length is 14 residues. V was clipped by 6 bases and J by 6 bases; unmatched bases: 8. The germline V gene encodes CDR1 SGHDT and CDR2 YYEEEE. The CDR3 bases are TGTGCCAGCACCGACCCACTAGCGGGGAAGACCCAGTACTTC. This sequence encodes CASTDPLAGKTQYF.

The rearrangement uses TRBV6-1 and TRBJ2-1, with TRBD2 identical over 8 bases. Germline-derived CDR1 and CDR2 are MNHNS and SASEGT. The CDR3 is made up of 18 amino acids. J lost 5 bases, V lost 4 bases, and 16 bases had no gene match. The CDR3, as DNA: TGTGCCAGCAGTGGACCTCTCCCCCGGCGGGGGGAGGACAATGAGCAGTTCTTC. Residues: CASSGPLPRRGEDNEQFF.

The genes are TRBV2 and TRBJ2-1, with 8 positions matching TRBD1. The CDR3 covers 17 residues. Germline V gene sequence: CDR1 SNHLY, CDR2 FYNNEI. The V gene end was trimmed by 7 bases and the J gene end by 3 bases; junction bases not matched to a gene: 14. CDR3: CASNQGQGLRRYNEQFF. The CDR3 coding sequence is TGTGCCAGCAACCAAGGACAGGGCCTTAGACGCTACAATGAGCAGTTCTTC.

The chain joins TRBV11-2 to TRBJ1-3, with D unclear. This CDR3 is built from 14 residues. Germline lookup yields CDR1 SGHAT and CDR2 FQNNGV. Between the trimmed V and J ends, which lost 5 bases and 3 bases, there was a span of 11 bases. For the CDR3, the DNA is TGTGCCAGCAGCCCTGAGGGTTTTGGAAACACCATATATTTT. Protein: CASSPEGFGNTIYF.

V usage is TRBV5-1 and J usage is TRBJ2-5; the D gene is possibly TRBD2 (5 bases). The V end was cut by 0 bases, the J end by 2 bases, with 11 bases between. The germline V gene encodes CDR1 SGHRS and CDR2 YFSETQ. The CDR3 is 15 residues long. This chain's CDR3 is CASSLAPGLQETQYF. DNA of the CDR3: TGCGCCAGCAGCTTGGCCCCAGGACTGCAAGAGACCCAGTACTTC.

The genes are TRBV19 and TRBJ2-3, with a weak D call TRBD1 (6 bases). V was trimmed by 1 base and J by 1 base, leaving 6 bases between them. This CDR3 has 14 amino acids. Germline assignment: CDR1 LNHDA and CDR2 SQIVND (reference sequence). For the CDR3, the DNA is TGTGCCAGTAGTATAGGGGGGCGCACAGATACGCAGTATTTT. Protein sequence: CASSIGGRTDTQYF.

The rearrangement uses TRBV5-5 and TRBJ2-3; the match to TRBD1 covers 9 bases. The germline V gene has CDR1 SGHKS and CDR2 YYEKEE (reference sequence). The CDR3 length is 18 residues. V shed 1 base, J shed 5 bases, and the junction held 14 bases outside the gene matches. The CDR3 bases are TGTGCCAGCAGCTTGAGGTTCCGGGACAGGGTAATAGTAGATACGCAGTATTTT. Protein: CASSLRFRDRVIVDTQYF.

A few counts support this clone. V gene TRBV28 combines with J gene TRBJ1-3; TRBD1 matches 8 bases. Losses at the gene ends were 6 bases for V and 2 bases for J; bases not matched to a gene: 3. The CDR3 spans 14 residues. The germline V gene encodes CDR1 MDHEN and CDR2 SYDVKM. CDR3 loop: CASRVQGAGNTIYF. CDR3 bases: TGTGCCAGCAGGGTACAGGGGGCTGGAAACACCATATATTTT.

This sequence joins TRBV18 and TRBJ1-2; 10 bases are shared with TRBD1. J lost 2 bases, V lost 3 bases, and 12 bases had no gene match. Germline V gives CDR1 KGHSH, CDR2 LQKENI. The CDR3 has 18 residues. The CDR3 DNA follows: TGTGCCAGCTCACCTATGCGGGACAGGGGACAGGGGAACTATGGCTACACCTTC. It is translated as CASSPMRDRGQGNYGYTF.

The chain is built from TRBV19 and TRBJ2-1, with 9 nucleotides matching TRBD2. The CDR3 length is 15 residues. Germline V gene sequence: CDR1 LNHDA, CDR2 SQIVND (reference sequence). Germline trimming cut 5 bases from V and 7 bases from J; bases unmatched to any gene: 9. The CDR3 DNA is TGTGCCAGTAGTGGGGCTAGCGGGGTTTTGAATGAGCAGTTCTTC. As protein: CASSGASGVLNEQFF.

This clone was recorded once. The chain joins TRBV6-1 to TRBJ2-4, with D possibly being TRBD2 (6 bases). The germline V and J ends were trimmed by 1 base and 6 bases, with 10 bases remaining between them. This CDR3 is 14 amino acids long. Germline V gives CDR1 MNHNS, CDR2 SASEGT. CDR3 protein: CASSEVASVNIQYF. CDR3 coding DNA: TGTGCCAGCAGTGAAGTTGCTAGCGTAAACATTCAGTACTTC.

The genes are TRBV27 and TRBJ2-6; D not certain. CDR1 and CDR2 from the germline V gene are MNHEY and SMNVEV (reference sequence). Trimming removed 4 bases from V and 1 base from J, with 8 bases in between. The CDR3 is 15 residues long. CDR3 coding DNA: TGTGCCAGCAGTTCACTGCTGTCTGGGGCCAACGTCCTGACTTTC. As protein: CASSSLLSGANVLTF.